This T cell receptor beta chain was profiled in a study of blood T cell repertoires in COVID-19. Using immunoSEQ multiplex PCR, the repertoire was profiled, and TCRdb retains in-frame clones only, with some absent. The repertoire consists of about 14,000 clones, with 55% to 85% occurring once and the leading ten covering about 8.8%. Trimming left V 4 bases short and J 1 base short, with 10 bases between. CDR1 is MNHEY and CDR2 is SMNVEV in the germline V gene (reference sequence). This CDR3 spans 14 amino acids. Sequencing used peripheral blood. V and J are TRBV27 and TRBJ1-1; tentatively, D is TRBD1 (6 bases). The sequence was collected from a man aged 65-85 years with acute or convalescent COVID-19. CDR3 nucleotide sequence: TGTGCCAGCAGTTCCGCGACAGGGAACACTGAAGCTTTCTTT. This codes for CASSSATGNTEAFF.